Following are 25 T cell receptor beta chains from one sample sequenced in a study of metastatic and nonmetastatic thyroid tumors. Via MiXCR, TCRdb re-called the PCR reads. The data hold just over 14,000 clones, with about 3.5% observed a single time. There were no patients who had received any treatment before thyroid surgery. The sample consisted of tumor tissue. The receptors shown here come from a female donor with papillary thyroid cancer or a benign thyroid nodule (not recorded which). Some clones in this sample may be carry-over from other donors' samples.

A few counts support this clone. V usage is TRBV9 and J usage is TRBJ2-6; TRBD1 matches at 10 bases. The CDR3 extends over 17 amino acids. Germline V gene data show CDR1 as SGDLS and CDR2 as YYNGEE. V dropped 7 bases and J dropped 4; count of bases not matched to a gene: 11. The CDR3 reads CASCWDRGPSGANVLTF. For the CDR3, the DNA is TGTGCCAGCTGCTGGGACAGGGGTCCCTCCGGGGCCAACGTCCTGACTTTC.

The V gene is TRBV12-3 or TRBV12-4, the J gene TRBJ1-5; possibly TRBD1 for D (6 bases). There are 15 residues in the CDR3. V lost 3 bases, J lost 4 bases, and 13 bases lay in between. CDR3 amino acids: CASSFTAGDNQPQHF. The DNA of the CDR3 is TGTGCCAGCAGTTTCACCGCAGGGGATAATCAGCCCCAGCATTTT.

The genes are TRBV6-2 or TRBV6-3 and TRBJ2-1; D gene uncertain. Germline CDR1 MNHEY, CDR2 SVGEGT. V was trimmed by 6 bases and J by 10 bases, leaving 10 bases between them. The CDR3 loop spans 11 amino acids. CDR3 bases: TGTGCCAGCAGCACCGGACGGGAGCAGTTCTTC. It codes for CASSTGREQFF.

There are a few counts of this clone. The chain couples TRBV28 to TRBJ1-2; D might be TRBD1 (5 bases). V lost 6 bases to trimming and J lost 9 bases, with 20 bases between them. The CDR3 is 14 amino acids. CDR1 and CDR2 (germline): MDHEN, SYDVKM. The CDR3 spells CASSLGTGVWSYTF. The CDR3 bases are TGTGCCAGCAGCCTAGGGACCGGGGTCTGGAGCTACACCTTC.

This chain links TRBV5-1 with TRBJ2-3, with TRBD2 identical over 14 bases. The CDR3 consists of 16 residues. Germline trimming cut 4 bases from V and 5 bases from J; bases unmatched to any gene: 6. CDR1 and CDR2 (germline): SGHRS, YFSETQ. CDR3 sequence (DNA): TGCGCCAGCAGCAGACCGGGACTAGCGGGAGAAGATACGCAGTATTTT. Protein product: CASSRPGLAGEDTQYF.

This clone was recorded a few times. The chain uses TRBV20-1 and TRBJ2-1; 7 bases are shared with TRBD2. Trimming removed 2 bases from V and 2 bases from J; junction bases left unmatched: 15. CDR1 is DFQATT, CDR2 SNEGSKA, per germline (reference sequence). The CDR3 contains 18 residues. The CDR3 protein is CSARPNLAVKLAYNEQFF. In DNA, the CDR3 is TGCAGTGCTAGACCGAACCTAGCGGTTAAATTGGCCTACAATGAGCAGTTCTTC.

In its sample, this clone was seen a few times. V gene TRBV27 combines with J gene TRBJ1-6; possibly TRBD1 for D (5 bases). Trimming removed 3 bases from V and 2 bases from J, with 8 bases in between. The CDR3 length is 15 residues. Per germline, CDR1 MNHEY and CDR2 SMNVEV (reference sequence). CDR3: CASSFMGPYNSPLHF. DNA for the CDR3: TGTGCCAGCAGTTTTATGGGGCCCTATAATTCACCCCTCCACTTT.

This clone showed up just a few times. The V call is TRBV20-1, the J call TRBJ2-5; 10 nucleotides match TRBD2. In germline, CDR1 is DFQATT, CDR2 SNEGSKA (reference sequence). The CDR3 extends over 15 amino acids. V lost 0 bases and J lost 5; bases outside the gene matches: 6. Written as DNA, the CDR3 is TGCAGTGCTAGAGAAACTAGCGGGGAGTGGGAGACCCAGTACTTC. Protein: CSARETSGEWETQYF.

The chain recombines TRBV6-1 with TRBJ1-1, with a tentative D call TRBD1 (6 bases). Germline CDR1 is MNHNS and CDR2 is SASEGT. Trimming shortened V by 5 bases and J by 7 bases, and 17 bases separated the two germline ends. This CDR3 region has 14 residues. The CDR3 region has the DNA TGTGCCAGCAGTACGCCTTACAGGGCCGGTGAAGCTTTCTTT. It encodes CASSTPYRAGEAFF.

A few counts support this clone. The rearrangement joins TRBV20-1 to TRBJ1-6; weak D call: TRBD1 (5 bases). Per germline, CDR1 DFQATT and CDR2 SNEGSKA (reference sequence). The CDR3 is 15 residues long. The V end was cut by 0 bases, the J end by 6 bases, with 12 bases between. The CDR3 DNA reads as TGCAGTGCTAGAGAGGGGCGAGGAGGTAATTCACCCCTCCACTTT. It yields the protein CSAREGRGGNSPLHF.

The table lists this clone with a few counts. The chain links TRBV28 to TRBJ2-7; TRBD2 matches 10 bases. Germline values: CDR1 MDHEN, CDR2 SYDVKM. The CDR3 is made up of 15 amino acids. Unmatched junction bases numbered 10, after V lost 6 bases and J lost 5 bases. CDR3 in amino acids: CASRSLAGESDEQYF. The CDR3 bases are TGTGCCAGCAGATCCCTAGCGGGAGAGTCTGACGAGCAGTACTTC.

This clone was observed many times. The chain recombines TRBV29-1 with TRBJ2-1, with 8 bases matching TRBD1. The length of the CDR3 is 18 residues. The V segment lost 7 bases and the J segment 2 bases; nucleotides outside the gene matches: 19. The V gene's germline CDR1 is SQVTM and CDR2 ANQGSEA. CDR3 loop: CSAPLESVTRGPYNEQFF. For the CDR3, the DNA is TGCAGCGCTCCCTTAGAGAGTGTAACCAGGGGGCCCTACAATGAGCAGTTCTTC.

This clone was seen a few times. Here the CDR3 DNA reads TGTGCCTTAGGAGGAACCGGGGAGCTGTTTTTT. Residues: CALGGTGELFF. V and J are TRBV7-9 and TRBJ2-2; tentative D call: TRBD2 (5 bases). The germline CDR1 and CDR2 sequences are SEHNR and FQNEAQ (reference sequence). The CDR3 is 11 residues long. V was shortened by 11 bases and J by 5 bases, with 9 bases between the two germline ends.

The chain links TRBV5-1 to TRBJ1-2; D gene ambiguous. This CDR3 has 14 amino acids. Per the germline V gene, CDR1 is SGHRS and CDR2 is YFSETQ. Trimming left V 1 base short and J 4 bases short, with 11 bases between. This CDR3 is CASSLNTARYGYTF. The CDR3, as DNA: TGCGCCAGCAGCTTGAATACAGCGCGCTATGGCTACACCTTC.

This clone was recorded a few times. The V and J genes are TRBV12-3 or TRBV12-4 and TRBJ1-1; possible D gene TRBD1, 6 bases. Deletions cut 0 bases from V and 4 bases from J, with 9 bases between. This CDR3 region has 14 residues. The CDR3 nucleotides are TGTGCCAGCAGTTTAGCCAGGGGAAGCACTGAAGCTTTCTTT. Protein: CASSLARGSTEAFF.

The chain combines TRBV30 with TRBJ2-3; TRBD1 might be the D (5 bases). The CDR3 contains 14 residues. The germline V gene has CDR1 GTSNPN and CDR2 SVGIG (reference sequence). V lost 0 bases to trimming and J lost 1 base, with 8 bases between them. The DNA for the CDR3 is TGTGCCTGGAGTGTCCAGGGCGGCACAGATACGCAGTATTTT. Its protein is CAWSVQGGTDTQYF.

The rearrangement joins TRBV12-3 or TRBV12-4 to TRBJ2-5; 7 bases line up with TRBD2. With 6 bases clipped from V and 5 bases from J, the junction kept 6 bases outside the gene matches. This CDR3 comprises 13 residues. This CDR3 reads CASSLSGTETQYF. The DNA for the CDR3 is TGTGCCAGCAGCCTCAGCGGGACGGAGACCCAGTACTTC.

The J gene is TRBJ2-2, the V gene TRBV24-1; tentatively, D is TRBD1 (6 bases). Trimming stripped 4 bases from V and 3 bases from J, with 8 bases between. The CDR3 runs to 14 residues. CDR1 and CDR2 (germline): KGHDR, SFDVKD. In DNA form, the CDR3 reads TGTGCCACCAGTGAAAACAGGGACACCGGGGAGCTGTTTTTT. It translates to CATSENRDTGELFF.

This clone was detected only a few times. V gene TRBV11-3 combines with J gene TRBJ2-7; a possible D gene is TRBD1 (6 bases). The length of the CDR3 is 13 residues. The V end was cut by 0 bases, the J end by 6 bases, with 9 bases between. Germline-derived CDR1 and CDR2 are SGHNT and YENEEA. CDR3 coding DNA: TGTGCCAGCAGCTTAGATGGACAGAGCGAGCAGTACTTC. This translates into CASSLDGQSEQYF.

This clone was seen more than once but under ten times. The V gene is TRBV6-2 or TRBV6-3, the J gene TRBJ1-2; D might be TRBD1 (6 bases). Germline-derived CDR1 and CDR2 are MNHEY and SVGEGT. The ends were cut back, 0 bases at V and 0 bases at J, with 8 bases in the middle. This CDR3 contains 15 residues. CDR3 region: CASSYSRTANYGYTF. The DNA for the CDR3 is TGTGCCAGCAGTTACTCACGGACAGCTAACTATGGCTACACCTTC.

Within the sample, this clone is medium-sized (0.01 to 0.1%). Other DNA sequences in the same sample also yield this CDR3. The chain joins TRBV7-6 to TRBJ2-5, with 11 positions matching TRBD2. There are 16 residues in the CDR3. Germline V gene data show CDR1 as SGHVS and CDR2 as FNYEAQ. V gave up 5 bases and J gave up 4 bases; unmatched junction bases: 9. CDR3 sequence (DNA): TGTGCCAGCAGCCTGGCGGGTAGCGGGGGGGGAGAGACCCAGTACTTC. This sequence encodes CASSLAGSGGGETQYF.

This clone has more than one count but fewer than ten. The chain combines TRBV19 with TRBJ1-6; the D gene is possibly TRBD1 (6 bases). Per germline, CDR1 LNHDA and CDR2 SQIVND (reference sequence). The CDR3 totals 19 residues. Between the trimmed V and J ends, which lost 5 bases and 0 bases, there was a span of 20 bases. The CDR3 loop is CASSYRTTGTSSYNSPLHF. Here the CDR3 DNA reads TGTGCCAGTAGTTACCGAACGACAGGAACGAGCTCCTATAATTCACCCCTCCACTTT. Filled out from reference TRBV19 and TRBJ1-6, the complete variable domain reads DGGITQSPKYLFRKEGQNVTLSCEQNLNHDAMYWYRQDPGQGLRLIYYSQIVNDFQKGDIAEGYSVSREKKESFPLTVTSAQKNPTAFYLCASSYRTTGTSSYNSPLHFGNGTRLTVT.

The chain combines TRBV19 with TRBJ1-2; unclear D gene. The CDR3 sequence is 16 residues long. The germline V gene encodes CDR1 LNHDA and CDR2 SQIVND (reference sequence). Trimming removed 3 bases at V and 0 bases at J, with 14 bases between. CDR3 sequence reads: CASSITGRQANYGYTF. The CDR3 DNA reads as TGTGCCAGTAGTATCACCGGCAGGCAAGCTAACTATGGCTACACCTTC.

This clone was observed a few times. The V and J genes are TRBV28 and TRBJ2-1, with unresolved D. This CDR3 contains 15 residues. Germline V gene data show CDR1 as MDHEN and CDR2 as SYDVKM. The V and J ends lost 6 bases and 1 base respectively, with 13 bases between them. CDR3 in DNA: TGTGCCAGCAGCCATAGGACGGCTTCCTACAATGAGCAGTTCTTC. It is translated as CASSHRTASYNEQFF.

The V call is TRBV12-3 or TRBV12-4, the J call TRBJ1-2, with 10 bases lining up with TRBD1. The junction had 7 bases not matched to a gene; V was cut back by 5 bases and J by 4 bases. The length of the CDR3 is 15 residues. The CDR3 sequence: CASSHYRDRGYGYTF. CDR3 coding DNA: TGTGCCAGCAGTCACTACCGGGACAGGGGCTATGGCTACACCTTC.